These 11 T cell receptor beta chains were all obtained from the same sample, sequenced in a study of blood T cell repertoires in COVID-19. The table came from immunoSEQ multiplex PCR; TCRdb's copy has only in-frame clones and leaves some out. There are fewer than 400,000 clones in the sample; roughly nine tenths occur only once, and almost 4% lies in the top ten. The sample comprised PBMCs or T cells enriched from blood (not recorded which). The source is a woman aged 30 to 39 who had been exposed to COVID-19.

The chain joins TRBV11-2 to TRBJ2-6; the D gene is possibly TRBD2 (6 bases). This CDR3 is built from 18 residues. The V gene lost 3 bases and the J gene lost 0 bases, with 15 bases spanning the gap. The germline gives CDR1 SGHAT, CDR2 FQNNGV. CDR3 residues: CASSLEGLRLSGANVLTF. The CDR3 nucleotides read TGTGCCAGCAGCTTGGAGGGCCTACGTCTCTCTGGGGCCAACGTCCTGACTTTC.

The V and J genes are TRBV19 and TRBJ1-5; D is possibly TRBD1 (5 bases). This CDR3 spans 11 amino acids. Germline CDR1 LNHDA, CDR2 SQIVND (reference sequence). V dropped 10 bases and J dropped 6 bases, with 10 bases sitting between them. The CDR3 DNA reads TGTGCCACCGGAGGGACTCAGCCCCAGCATTTT. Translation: CATGGTQPQHF.

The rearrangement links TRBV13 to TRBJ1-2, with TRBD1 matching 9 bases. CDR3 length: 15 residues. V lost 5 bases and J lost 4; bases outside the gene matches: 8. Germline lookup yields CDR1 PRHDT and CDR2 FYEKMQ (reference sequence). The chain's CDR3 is CASSPSDRGAYGYTF. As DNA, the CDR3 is TGTGCCAGCAGCCCCTCGGACAGGGGCGCCTATGGCTACACCTTC.

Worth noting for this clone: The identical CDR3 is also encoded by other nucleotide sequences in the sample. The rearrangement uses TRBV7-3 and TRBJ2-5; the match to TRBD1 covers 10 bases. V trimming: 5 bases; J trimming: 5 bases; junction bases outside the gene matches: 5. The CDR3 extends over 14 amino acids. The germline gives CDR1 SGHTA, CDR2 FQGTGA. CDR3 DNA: TGTGCCAGCAGCCCGGGACAGGGGACGGAGACCCAGTACTTC. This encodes CASSPGQGTETQYF.

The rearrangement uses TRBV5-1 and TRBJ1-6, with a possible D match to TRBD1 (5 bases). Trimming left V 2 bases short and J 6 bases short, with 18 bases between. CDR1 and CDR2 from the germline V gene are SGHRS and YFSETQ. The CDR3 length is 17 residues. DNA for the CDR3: TGCGCCAGCAGCTTAGACAGCCTCGCTGCCCTTAATTCACCCCTCCACTTT. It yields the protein CASSLDSLAALNSPLHF.

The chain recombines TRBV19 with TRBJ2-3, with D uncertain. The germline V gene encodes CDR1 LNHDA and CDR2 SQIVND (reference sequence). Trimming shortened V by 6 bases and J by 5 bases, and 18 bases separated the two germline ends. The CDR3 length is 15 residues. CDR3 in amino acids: CASSPRGSTGDTQYF. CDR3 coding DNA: TGTGCCAGTAGCCCTCGAGGCTCAACGGGAGATACGCAGTATTTT.

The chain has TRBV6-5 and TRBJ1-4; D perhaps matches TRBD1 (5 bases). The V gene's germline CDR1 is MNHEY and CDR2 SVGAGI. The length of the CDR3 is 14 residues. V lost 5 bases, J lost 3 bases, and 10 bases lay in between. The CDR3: CASSTTEANEKLFF. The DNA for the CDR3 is TGTGCCAGCAGTACGACAGAAGCTAATGAAAAACTGTTTTTT.

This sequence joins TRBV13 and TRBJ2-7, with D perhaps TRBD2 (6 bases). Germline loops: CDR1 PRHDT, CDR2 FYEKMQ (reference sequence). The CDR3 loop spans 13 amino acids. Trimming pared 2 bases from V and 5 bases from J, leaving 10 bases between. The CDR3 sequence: CASSLKGGDEQYF. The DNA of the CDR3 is TGTGCCAGCAGCTTAAAAGGAGGGGACGAGCAGTACTTC.

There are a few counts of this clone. The CDR3: CASSRTGSYNEQFF. As DNA, the CDR3 is TGCGCCAGCAGCCGTACAGGGTCCTACAATGAGCAGTTCTTC. The chain uses TRBV4-1 and TRBJ2-1; weak D call: TRBD1 (6 bases). Germline CDR1 reads MGHRA; CDR2 reads YSYEKL. V lost 4 bases to trimming and J lost 1 base, with 8 bases between them. CDR3 size: 14 residues.

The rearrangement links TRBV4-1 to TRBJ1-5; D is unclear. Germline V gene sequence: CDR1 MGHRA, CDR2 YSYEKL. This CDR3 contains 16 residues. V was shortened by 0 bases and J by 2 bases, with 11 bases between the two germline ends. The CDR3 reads CASSQDARTGNQPQHF. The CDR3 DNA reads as TGCGCCAGCAGCCAAGATGCACGAACGGGCAATCAGCCCCAGCATTTT.

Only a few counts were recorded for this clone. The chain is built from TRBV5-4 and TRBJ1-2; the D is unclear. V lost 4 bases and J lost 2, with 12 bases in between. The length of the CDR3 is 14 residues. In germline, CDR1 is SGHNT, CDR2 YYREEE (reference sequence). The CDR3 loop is CASSPEGRNYGYTF. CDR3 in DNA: TGTGCCAGCAGCCCCGAGGGCAGAAACTATGGCTACACCTTC.